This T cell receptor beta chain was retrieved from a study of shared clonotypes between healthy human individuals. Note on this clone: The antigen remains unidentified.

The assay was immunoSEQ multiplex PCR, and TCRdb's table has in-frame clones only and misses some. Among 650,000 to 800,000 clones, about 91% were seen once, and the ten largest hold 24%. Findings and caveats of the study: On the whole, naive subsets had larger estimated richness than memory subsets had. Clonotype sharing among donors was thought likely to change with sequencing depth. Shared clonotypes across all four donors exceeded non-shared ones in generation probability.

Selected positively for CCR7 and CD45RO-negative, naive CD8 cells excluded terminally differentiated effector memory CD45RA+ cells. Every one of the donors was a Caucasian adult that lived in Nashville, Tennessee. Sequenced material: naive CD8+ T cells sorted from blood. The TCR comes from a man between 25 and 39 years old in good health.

In DNA form, the CDR3 reads TGTGCCAGCAGCGGCAACTCCTACGAGCAGTACTTC. Protein: CASSGNSYEQYF. The chain has TRBV5-6 and TRBJ2-7, with D uncertain. The CDR3 sequence is 12 residues long. V gave up 4 bases and J gave up 0 bases, with 5 bases separating them. CDR1 and CDR2 (germline): SGHDT, YYEEEE.